This entry concerns a single TCR beta chain. This sample was included in a study of blood T cell repertoires in COVID-19. Overall study context: Samples came from the United States, Italy and Spain, spanning acute and convalescent COVID-19. T cells, B-cell-depleted T cells, or PBMCs supplied cDNA or gDNA.

Germline CDR1 and CDR2: SGHRS and YFSETQ. This CDR3 spans 14 amino acids. V lost 2 bases to trimming and J lost 3 bases, with 8 bases between them. Original handling: Using reference gene primer amplification, nucleated cell counts were estimated. Only in-frame clones appear in the TCRdb table, and some are missing; sequencing was by immunoSEQ multiplex PCR. That table is the source of V, J and clone size, and D and trimming were worked out from the DNA. The sample lists fewer than 350,000 clones; approximately 90% were seen once. This receptor was obtained from a man aged 40-49 years with acute or convalescent COVID-19. Sequenced material: peripheral blood. The genes are TRBV5-1 and TRBJ2-2; no clear D. The CDR3 DNA reads as TGCGCCAGCAGCTTCGTCTTAGACACCGGGGAGCTGTTTTTT. Its protein is CASSFVLDTGELFF.